These 24 T cell receptor beta chains were all obtained from the same sample, sequenced in a study of CD8+ T cells in alopecia areata. cDNA prepared by RNA extraction and subsequent reverse transcription served as the template for sequencing. Libraries were prepared by immunoSEQ multiplex PCR; TCRdb keeps only in-frame clonotypes and omits some of them. The sample has about 150,000 clones, 55% seen once. Sequencing was carried out using CD4+ T cells sorted from blood. The receptors derive from a human donor in good health.

This clone was observed a handful of times. The CDR3 spells CASRGDSQGYTF. The CDR3 DNA sequence: TGTGCCAGCAGGGGGGACAGCCAAGGCTACACCTTC. The gene calls are TRBV25-1 and TRBJ1-2, with 7 bases aligning to TRBD1. The CDR3 is made up of 12 amino acids. Germline V CDR1 and CDR2: MGHDK, SYGVNS. J gave up 8 bases and V 6 bases, and 6 bases lay outside the gene matches.

CDR3 amino acids: CASSLELGSGTYEQYF. As DNA, the CDR3 is TGTGCCAGCAGCTTAGAGCTGGGTAGCGGGACCTACGAGCAGTACTTC. J is TRBJ2-7 and V is TRBV11-2; 8 bases fit TRBD2. CDR3 length: 16 amino acids. The germline V gene has CDR1 SGHAT and CDR2 FQNNGV. The trim removed 0 bases at V and 2 bases at J, leaving 6 bases unmatched.

This chain links TRBV30 with TRBJ1-2; possibly TRBD1 for D (5 bases). This CDR3 region has 12 residues. The ends were cut back, 3 bases at V and 7 bases at J, with 12 bases in the middle. From germline, CDR1 is GTSNPN and CDR2 SVGIG (reference sequence). This CDR3 is CAWRGTPVGYTF. DNA for the CDR3: TGTGCCTGGAGAGGGACCCCAGTTGGCTACACCTTC.

This chain connects TRBV29-1 to TRBJ2-1; 8 positions agree with TRBD2. CDR1 and CDR2 (germline): SQVTM, ANQGSEA. Losses at the gene ends were 5 bases for V and 3 bases for J; bases not matched to a gene: 9. The CDR3 is made up of 15 amino acids. CDR3 bases: TGCAGCGTTCCTAGTTCTAGCGGGTACTACAATGAGCAGTTCTTC. Translation: CSVPSSSGYYNEQFF.

The V call is TRBV30, the J call TRBJ1-4; 9 nucleotides match TRBD1. This CDR3 is built from 14 residues. The germline gives CDR1 GTSNPN, CDR2 SVGIG (reference sequence). With 4 bases clipped from V and 6 bases from J, the junction kept 6 bases outside the gene matches. The CDR3 DNA sequence: TGTGCCTGGACCACCGGGACAGGGCATGAAAAACTGTTTTTT. Amino acids: CAWTTGTGHEKLFF.

The chain carries TRBV10-2 and TRBJ1-2, with D hard to call. Germline CDR1 reads WSHSY; CDR2 reads SAAADI. The CDR3 contains 13 residues. The ends were cut back, 2 bases at V and 4 bases at J, with 8 bases in the middle. The CDR3, as DNA: TGCGCCAGCAGTGAGGGGGTCGGCTATGGCTACACCTTC. Encoded protein: CASSEGVGYGYTF.

V and J are TRBV2 and TRBJ2-1; D is uncertain. V lost 7 bases and J lost 5, with 9 bases in between. CDR3 length: 12 amino acids. Per germline, CDR1 SNHLY and CDR2 FYNNEI. This chain's CDR3 is CASTAGHNEQFF. The CDR3 DNA follows: TGTGCCAGCACGGCTGGGCACAATGAGCAGTTCTTC.

The chain employs TRBV2 and TRBJ2-7; D is unresolved. Trimming left V 4 bases short and J 5 bases short, with 9 bases between. Germline values: CDR1 SNHLY, CDR2 FYNNEI. The CDR3 contains 12 residues. CDR3 DNA sequence: TGTGCCAGCAGTGGCAGGTACAACGAGCAGTACTTC. Protein sequence: CASSGRYNEQYF.

In this sample, this clone turned up a few times. The chain uses TRBV5-1 and TRBJ2-6; TRBD1 matches 8 bases. Trimming cost V 3 bases and J 2 bases; bases outside gene matches: 7. The CDR3 runs 17 residues. Germline V gene data show CDR1 as SGHRS and CDR2 as YFSETQ. In DNA form, the CDR3 reads TGCGCCAGCAGCTCGTCGACAGGGGCCACTGGGGCCAACGTCCTGACTTTC. Its translation: CASSSSTGATGANVLTF.

On this clone itself: The sample contains more than one DNA sequence encoding this CDR3. The V gene is TRBV7-2, the J gene TRBJ2-5, with D hard to call. The V end was cut by 0 bases, the J end by 4 bases, with 0 bases between. Per germline, CDR1 SGHTA and CDR2 FQGNSA. The CDR3 is 11 residues long. The CDR3 protein is CASSLAETQYF. For the CDR3, the DNA is TGTGCCAGCAGCTTAGCAGAGACCCAGTACTTC.

The V gene is TRBV5-1, the J gene TRBJ2-5; tentatively, D is TRBD1 (6 bases). The CDR3 totals 16 residues. Germline lookup yields CDR1 SGHRS and CDR2 YFSETQ. Deletions cut 2 bases from V and 2 bases from J, with 16 bases between. The chain's CDR3 is CASSLRLETGQETQYF. In DNA, the CDR3 is TGCGCCAGCAGCTTACGGTTGGAGACAGGTCAAGAGACCCAGTACTTC. The entire variable domain, with the rest obtained from reference TRBV5-1 and TRBJ2-5, is as follows: KAGVTQTPRYLIKTRGQQVTLSCSPISGHRSVSWYQQTPGQGLQFLFEYFSETQRNKGNFPGRFSGRQFSNSRSEMNVSTLELGDSALYLCASSLRLETGQETQYFGPGTRLLVL.

The chain has TRBV7-2 and TRBJ1-5; D is ambiguous. This CDR3 has 13 amino acids. The V end lost 5 bases, the J end lost 2 bases, and 7 bases lay between the germline ends. Germline values: CDR1 SGHTA, CDR2 FQGNSA. In DNA, the CDR3 is TGTGCCAGCAGCCAAAATGGCAATCAGCCCCAGCATTTT. Translating gives CASSQNGNQPQHF.

The V and J genes are TRBV29-1 and TRBJ2-5; 8 nucleotides agree with TRBD1. J gave up 0 bases and V 8 bases, and 11 bases lay outside the gene matches. The germline CDR1 and CDR2 sequences are SQVTM and ANQGSEA. The CDR3 length is 15 residues. CDR3 in amino acids: CSTWTGNQYQETQYF. In DNA form, the CDR3 reads TGCAGCACCTGGACAGGGAATCAGTACCAAGAGACCCAGTACTTC.

This clone was found a few times. The chain employs TRBV29-1 and TRBJ1-2, with D possibly being TRBD1 (6 bases). The CDR3 is 12 residues long. The germline gives CDR1 SQVTM, CDR2 ANQGSEA. Trimming pared 3 bases from V and 7 bases from J, leaving 12 bases between. In DNA form, the CDR3 reads TGCAGCGTTGAGTTCGGGGGCATTGGCTACACCTTC. Amino acid sequence: CSVEFGGIGYTF.

Only a few counts were recorded for this clone. The V gene is TRBV29-1, the J gene TRBJ2-4; possible D gene TRBD2, 6 bases. V gave up 5 bases and J gave up 0 bases, with 11 bases separating them. Germline V gene data show CDR1 as SQVTM and CDR2 as ANQGSEA. The CDR3 loop spans 14 amino acids. CDR3 sequence (DNA): TGCAGCGTTCAGGAGGGACTAGCCAAAAACATTCAGTACTTC. It encodes CSVQEGLAKNIQYF.

The rearrangement links TRBV7-6 to TRBJ2-2, with 8 bases matching TRBD1. The CDR3 length is 16 residues. Unmatched junction bases numbered 6, after V lost 5 bases and J lost 1 base. In germline, CDR1 is SGHVS, CDR2 FNYEAQ. CDR3 region: CASSPRQGRNTGELFF. DNA for the CDR3: TGTGCCAGCAGCCCGAGACAGGGGAGGAACACCGGGGAGCTGTTTTTT.

The gene calls are TRBV5-4 and TRBJ1-2, with D uncertain. The V gene lost 2 bases and the J gene lost 8 bases, with 16 bases spanning the gap. CDR1 is SGHNT and CDR2 is YYREEE in the germline V gene (reference sequence). The CDR3 consists of 14 residues. The CDR3 DNA reads TGTGCCAGCAGCTTTGAACGCGGAGGGAACGGCTACACCTTC. This translates into CASSFERGGNGYTF.

This clone was recorded a few times. The chain has TRBV10-3 and TRBJ1-4; D might be TRBD1 (6 bases). The germline gives CDR1 ENHRY, CDR2 SYGVKD. V dropped 2 bases and J dropped 4 bases, with 8 bases sitting between them. The CDR3 length is 14 residues. As DNA, the CDR3 is TGTGCCATCAGTGAGGGACAGAGTAATGAAAAACTGTTTTTT. This sequence encodes CAISEGQSNEKLFF.

This clone was observed once. The rearrangement uses TRBV30 and TRBJ2-7; unclear D gene. This CDR3 has 14 amino acids. V lost 0 bases to trimming and J lost 4 bases, with 13 bases between them. Germline-derived CDR1 and CDR2 are GTSNPN and SVGIG (reference sequence). In nucleotides, the CDR3 is TGTGCCTGGAGTGTACCCTTCACCGGGTACGAGCAGTACTTC. Translating it yields CAWSVPFTGYEQYF.

The CDR3 DNA sequence: TGTGCCAGCAGCTTGAAGGCAGGGGGTGAGACCCAGTACTTC. Its translation: CASSLKAGGETQYF. The rearrangement links TRBV5-4 to TRBJ2-5; 7 nucleotides match TRBD1. This CDR3 comprises 14 residues. Germline loops: CDR1 SGHNT, CDR2 YYREEE (reference sequence). With V trimmed by 1 base and J by 5 bases, 5 bases remained unmatched.

The chain couples TRBV29-1 to TRBJ2-2, with 11 bases lining up with TRBD2. Germline CDR1 is SQVTM and CDR2 is ANQGSEA. The CDR3 runs 16 residues. V shed 3 bases and J 2 bases; nucleotides not matched to a gene: 5. The CDR3, as DNA: TGCAGCGTTGAGGGACTAGCGGACGTAAACACCGGGGAGCTGTTTTTT. Protein product: CSVEGLADVNTGELFF.

J is TRBJ2-4 and V is TRBV27; TRBD2 aligns across 13 bases. V shed 6 bases, J shed 2 bases, and the junction held 4 bases outside the gene matches. The germline gives CDR1 MNHEY, CDR2 SMNVEV (reference sequence). This CDR3 spans 16 amino acids. In nucleotides, the CDR3 is TGTGCCAGCAGGGTACTAGCGGGAGGGACCAAAAACATTCAGTACTTC. Translated, it gives CASRVLAGGTKNIQYF.

This chain links TRBV5-6 with TRBJ2-2; no clear D. Trimming took 2 bases from V and 13 from J, leaving 18 bases between them. The CDR3 consists of 14 residues. CDR1 SGHDT and CDR2 YYEEEE come from the germline V gene. The CDR3 region has the DNA TGTGCCAGCAGCTTTCGGTTAGCCCGTTCGGGGCTGTTTTTT. It translates to CASSFRLARSGLFF.

The gene calls are TRBV7-2 and TRBJ1-5, with D possibly being TRBD1 (6 bases). There are 15 residues in the CDR3. The V end lost 4 bases, the J end lost 7 bases, and 17 bases lay between the germline ends. Germline V CDR1 and CDR2: SGHTA, FQGNSA. The CDR3 here is CASSSARGIGQPQHF. The CDR3 nucleotides are TGTGCCAGCAGCTCCGCTAGGGGGATCGGGCAGCCCCAGCATTTT. The full variable domain, completed using reference TRBV7-2 and TRBJ1-5, is GAGVSQSPSNKVTEKGKDVELRCDPISGHTALYWYRQSLGQGLEFLIYFQGNSAPDKSGLPSDRFSAERTGGSVSTLTIQRTQQEDSAVYLCASSSARGIGQPQHFGDGTRLSIL.